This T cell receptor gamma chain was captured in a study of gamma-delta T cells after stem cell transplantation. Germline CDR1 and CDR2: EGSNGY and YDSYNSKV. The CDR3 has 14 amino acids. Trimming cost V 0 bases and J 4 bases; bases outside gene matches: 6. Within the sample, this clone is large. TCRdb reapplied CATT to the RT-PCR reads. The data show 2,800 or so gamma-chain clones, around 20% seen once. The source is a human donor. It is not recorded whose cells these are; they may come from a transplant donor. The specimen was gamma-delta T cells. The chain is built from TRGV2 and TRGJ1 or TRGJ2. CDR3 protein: CATWDGRRYYKKLF. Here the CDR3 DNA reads TGTGCCACCTGGGACGGGCGAAGGTATTATAAGAAACTCTTT.